The clone carrying this TCR beta chain was seen once. The table came from immunoSEQ multiplex PCR; TCRdb's copy has only in-frame clones and leaves some out. The sample lists about 130,000 clones; around 87% were seen once. The data stem from a study of blood T cell repertoires in COVID-19. The CDR3 is 15 residues long. V lost 1 base to trimming and J lost 6 bases; unmatched junction nucleotides: 3. In germline, CDR1 is SEHNR, CDR2 FQNEAQ (reference sequence). The sequencing input was peripheral blood. The TCR comes from a woman aged 55-69 years with acute or convalescent COVID-19. The J gene is TRBJ2-1, the V gene TRBV7-9; 10 bases are a match to TRBD2. The CDR3: CASSLGASGSNEQFF. The CDR3 DNA is TGTGCCAGCAGCTTAGGGGCTAGCGGGAGCAATGAGCAGTTCTTC.